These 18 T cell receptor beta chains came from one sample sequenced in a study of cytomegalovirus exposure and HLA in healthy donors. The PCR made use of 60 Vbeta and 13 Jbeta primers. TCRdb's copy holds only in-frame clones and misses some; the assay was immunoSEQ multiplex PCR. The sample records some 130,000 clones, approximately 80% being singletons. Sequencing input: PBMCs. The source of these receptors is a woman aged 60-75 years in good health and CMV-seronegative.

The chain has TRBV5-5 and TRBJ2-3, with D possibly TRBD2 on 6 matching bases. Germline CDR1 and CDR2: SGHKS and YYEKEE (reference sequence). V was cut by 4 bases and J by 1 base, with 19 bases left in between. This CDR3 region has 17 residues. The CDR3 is CASSPGDSGAGTDTQYF. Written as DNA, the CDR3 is TGTGCCAGCAGCCCTGGCGATAGCGGAGCCGGCACAGATACGCAGTATTTT.

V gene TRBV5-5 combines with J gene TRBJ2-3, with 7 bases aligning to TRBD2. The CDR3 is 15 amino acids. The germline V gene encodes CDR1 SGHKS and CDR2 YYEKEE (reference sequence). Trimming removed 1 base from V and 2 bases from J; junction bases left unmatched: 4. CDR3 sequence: CASSLPGGITDTQYF. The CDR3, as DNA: TGTGCCAGCAGCTTGCCGGGGGGAATCACAGATACGCAGTATTTT.

The CDR3 region is CSAGGANYGYTF. In DNA, the CDR3 is TGCAGCGCGGGAGGCGCTAACTATGGCTACACCTTC. The J gene is TRBJ1-2, the V gene TRBV29-1; D remains unclear. Germline V gene lookup returns CDR1 SQVTM and CDR2 ANQGSEA. The V end was cut by 7 bases, the J end by 0 bases, with 9 bases between. This CDR3 has 12 amino acids.

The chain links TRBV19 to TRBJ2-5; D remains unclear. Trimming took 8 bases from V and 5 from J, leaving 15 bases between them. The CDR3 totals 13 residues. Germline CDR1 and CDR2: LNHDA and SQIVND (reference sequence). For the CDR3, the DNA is TGTGCCAGTCGCCTGGCTGCGGCCGAGACCCAGTACTTC. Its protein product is CASRLAAAETQYF.

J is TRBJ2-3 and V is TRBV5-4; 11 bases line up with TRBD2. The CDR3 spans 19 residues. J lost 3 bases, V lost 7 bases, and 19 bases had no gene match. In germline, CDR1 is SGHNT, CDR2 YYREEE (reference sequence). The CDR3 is CASPGPGLAARRATDTQYF. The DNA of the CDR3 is TGTGCCAGCCCAGGACCGGGACTAGCGGCCCGGAGAGCGACAGATACGCAGTATTTT. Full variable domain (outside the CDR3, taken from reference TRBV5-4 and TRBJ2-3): ETGVTQSPTHLIKTRGQQVTLRCSSQSGHNTVSWYQQALGQGPQFIFQYYREEENGRGNFPPRFSGLQFPNYSSELNVNALELDDSALYLCASPGPGLAARRATDTQYFGPGTRLTVL.

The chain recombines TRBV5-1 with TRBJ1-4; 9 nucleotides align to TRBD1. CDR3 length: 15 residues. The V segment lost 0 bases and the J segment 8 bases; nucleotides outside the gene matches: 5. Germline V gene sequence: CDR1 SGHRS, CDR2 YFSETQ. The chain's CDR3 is CASSLAGQGGEKLFF. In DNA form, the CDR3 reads TGCGCCAGCAGCTTGGCGGGACAGGGCGGCGAAAAACTGTTTTTT. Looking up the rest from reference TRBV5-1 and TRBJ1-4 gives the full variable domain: KAGVTQTPRYLIKTRGQQVTLSCSPISGHRSVSWYQQTPGQGLQFLFEYFSETQRNKGNFPGRFSGRQFSNSRSEMNVSTLELGDSALYLCASSLAGQGGEKLFFGSGTQLSVL.

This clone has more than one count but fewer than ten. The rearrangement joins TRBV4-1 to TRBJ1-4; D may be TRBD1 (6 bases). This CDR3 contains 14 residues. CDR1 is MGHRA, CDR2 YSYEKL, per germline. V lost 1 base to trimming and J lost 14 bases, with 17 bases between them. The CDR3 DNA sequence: TGCGCCAGCAGCCAAGGGACAGAGGCTCCCAGGCTGTTTTTT. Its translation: CASSQGTEAPRLFF.

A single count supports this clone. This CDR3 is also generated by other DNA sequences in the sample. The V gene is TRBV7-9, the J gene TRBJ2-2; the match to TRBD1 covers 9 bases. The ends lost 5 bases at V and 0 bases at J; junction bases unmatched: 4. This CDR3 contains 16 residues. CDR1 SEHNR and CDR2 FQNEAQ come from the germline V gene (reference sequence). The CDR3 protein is CASSTGTGTNTGELFF. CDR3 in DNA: TGTGCCAGCAGCACCGGGACAGGGACGAACACCGGGGAGCTGTTTTTT.

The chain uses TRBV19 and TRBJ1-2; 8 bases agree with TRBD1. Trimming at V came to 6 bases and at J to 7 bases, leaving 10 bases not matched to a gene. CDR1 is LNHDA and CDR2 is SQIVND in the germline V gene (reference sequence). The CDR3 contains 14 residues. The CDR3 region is CASRDSGQAFGYTF. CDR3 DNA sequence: TGTGCCAGTAGAGACTCGGGACAGGCTTTTGGCTACACCTTC.

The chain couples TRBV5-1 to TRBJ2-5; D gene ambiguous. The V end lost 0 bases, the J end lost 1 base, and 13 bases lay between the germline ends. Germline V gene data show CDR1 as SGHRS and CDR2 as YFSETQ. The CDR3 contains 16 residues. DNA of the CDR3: TGCGCCAGCAGCTTGGGGCTTAGCCTGGCCCAAGAGACCCAGTACTTC. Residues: CASSLGLSLAQETQYF.

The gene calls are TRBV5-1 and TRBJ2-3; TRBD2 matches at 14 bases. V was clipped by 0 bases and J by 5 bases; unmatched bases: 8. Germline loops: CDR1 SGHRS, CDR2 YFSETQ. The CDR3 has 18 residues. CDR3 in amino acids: CASSLALWTSGRIDTQYF. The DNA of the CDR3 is TGCGCCAGCAGCTTGGCCCTTTGGACTAGCGGGAGGATAGATACGCAGTATTTT.

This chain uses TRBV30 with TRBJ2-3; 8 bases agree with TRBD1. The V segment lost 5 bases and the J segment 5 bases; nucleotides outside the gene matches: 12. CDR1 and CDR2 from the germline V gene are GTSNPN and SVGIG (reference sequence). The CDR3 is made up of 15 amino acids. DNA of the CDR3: TGTGCCTGGTCTGGACAGGGTACGGAAGGAGATACGCAGTATTTT. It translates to CAWSGQGTEGDTQYF. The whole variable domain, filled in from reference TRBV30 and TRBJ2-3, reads SQTIHQWPATLVQPVGSPLSLECTVEGTSNPNLYWYRQAAGRGLQLLFYSVGIGQISSEVPQNLSASRPQDRQFILSSKKLLLSDSGFYLCAWSGQGTEGDTQYFGPGTRLTVL.

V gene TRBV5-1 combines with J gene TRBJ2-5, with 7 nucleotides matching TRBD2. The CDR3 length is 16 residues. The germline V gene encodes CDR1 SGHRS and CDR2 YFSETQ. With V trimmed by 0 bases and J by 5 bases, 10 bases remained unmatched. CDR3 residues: CASSLGPALGGETQYF. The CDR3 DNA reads TGCGCCAGCAGCTTGGGCCCAGCTCTGGGAGGGGAGACCCAGTACTTC. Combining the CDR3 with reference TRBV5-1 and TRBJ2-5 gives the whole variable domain KAGVTQTPRYLIKTRGQQVTLSCSPISGHRSVSWYQQTPGQGLQFLFEYFSETQRNKGNFPGRFSGRQFSNSRSEMNVSTLELGDSALYLCASSLGPALGGETQYFGPGTRLLVL.

Here the CDR3 DNA reads TGTGCCAGCAGCCGATTGGGGCTATATGGCTACACCTTC. Residues: CASSRLGLYGYTF. The chain carries TRBV14 and TRBJ1-2, with a possible D match to TRBD1 (5 bases). V was shortened by 4 bases and J by 5 bases, with 11 bases between the two germline ends. Germline-derived CDR1 and CDR2 are SGHDN and FVKESK. This CDR3 has 13 amino acids.

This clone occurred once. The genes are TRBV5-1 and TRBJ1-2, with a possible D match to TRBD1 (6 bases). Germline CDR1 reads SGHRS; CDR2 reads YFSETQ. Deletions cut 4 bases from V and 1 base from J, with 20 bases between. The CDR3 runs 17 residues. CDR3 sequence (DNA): TGCGCCAGCAGCAGATTTGGGGGGGGGCCGGATAACTATGGCTACACCTTC. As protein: CASSRFGGGPDNYGYTF.

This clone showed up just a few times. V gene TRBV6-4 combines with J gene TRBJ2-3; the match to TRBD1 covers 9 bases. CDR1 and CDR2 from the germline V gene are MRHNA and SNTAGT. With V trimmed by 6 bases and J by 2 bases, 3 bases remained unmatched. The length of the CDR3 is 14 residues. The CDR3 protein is CASSPQGATDTQYF. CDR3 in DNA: TGTGCCAGCAGCCCACAGGGGGCCACAGATACGCAGTATTTT.

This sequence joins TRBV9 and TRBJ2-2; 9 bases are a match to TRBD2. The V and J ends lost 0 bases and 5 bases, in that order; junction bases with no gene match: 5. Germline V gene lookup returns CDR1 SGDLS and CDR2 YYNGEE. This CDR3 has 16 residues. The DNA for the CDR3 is TGTGCCAGCAGCGTAGTAGGTAGCGGGAGAACCGGGGAGCTGTTTTTT. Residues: CASSVVGSGRTGELFF.

CDR3 in amino acids: CASAPWGRQETQYF. CDR3 nucleotide sequence: TGTGCCAGCGCCCCTTGGGGGCGACAAGAGACCCAGTACTTC. The chain carries TRBV5-8 and TRBJ2-5, with TRBD1 as a possible D gene (6 bases). Germline V lookup: CDR1 SGHTS, CDR2 YDEGEE. Trimming stripped 7 bases from V and 2 bases from J, with 15 bases between. The CDR3 is made up of 14 amino acids.